This TCR beta chain derives from a study of OX40 agonist ivuxolimab in advanced cancers. Across the study: The eligibility criteria allowed prior anti-PD-1, anti-PD-L1 or anti-CTLA-4 therapy, and 40% had some.

Autoimmune disease history or systemic immunosuppression meant exclusion. CDR1 SGDLS and CDR2 YYNGEE come from the germline V gene. This CDR3 has 16 residues. Trimming removed 4 bases at V and 2 bases at J, with 15 bases between. Measured with immunoSEQ multiplex PCR; TCRdb has only the in-frame clones, and not every one. The repertoire holds around 67,000 clones, roughly 85% seen once, with 2% in the top ten. The rearrangement joins TRBV9 to TRBJ1-4; D unclear. The sequence came from an adult with an advanced solid tumor such as melanoma, head and neck, liver or kidney cancer. The sample in question was CD4+ or CD8+ T cells sorted from blood, obtained in a trial of the OX40 agonist ivuxolimab. CDR3 loop: CASSSRWEDTNEKLFF. In nucleotides, the CDR3 is TGTGCCAGCAGCTCCCGATGGGAGGATACTAATGAAAAACTGTTTTTT.